This TCR beta chain was captured by sequencing in a study of cytomegalovirus exposure and HLA in healthy donors. Amplification used 60 Vbeta primers and 13 Jbeta primers. Using immunoSEQ multiplex PCR, the repertoire was profiled, and TCRdb retains in-frame clones only, with some absent. The sample includes about 140,000 clones, around 75% of them seen just once. Study findings and constraints: Roughly even sequencing depth across donors was the assumption behind the presence/absence analyses. There were some public TCRs occurring in many donors, but most TCR sequences were rare.

Trimming cost V 8 bases and J 4 bases; bases outside gene matches: 5. The CDR3 totals 14 residues. Germline V CDR1 and CDR2: SGHTA, FQGNSA. Donors had nominal health at sampling but likely had unrecorded immune exposures. As concerns this clone: The antigen is not known.

The chain joins TRBV7-2 to TRBJ2-1, with TRBD2 identical over 10 bases. This receptor was obtained from a male donor in good health and CMV-seronegative. Source material: PBMCs. CDR3 protein: CASGGLAQYNEQFF. DNA of the CDR3: TGTGCCAGCGGGGGACTAGCGCAATACAATGAGCAGTTCTTC.